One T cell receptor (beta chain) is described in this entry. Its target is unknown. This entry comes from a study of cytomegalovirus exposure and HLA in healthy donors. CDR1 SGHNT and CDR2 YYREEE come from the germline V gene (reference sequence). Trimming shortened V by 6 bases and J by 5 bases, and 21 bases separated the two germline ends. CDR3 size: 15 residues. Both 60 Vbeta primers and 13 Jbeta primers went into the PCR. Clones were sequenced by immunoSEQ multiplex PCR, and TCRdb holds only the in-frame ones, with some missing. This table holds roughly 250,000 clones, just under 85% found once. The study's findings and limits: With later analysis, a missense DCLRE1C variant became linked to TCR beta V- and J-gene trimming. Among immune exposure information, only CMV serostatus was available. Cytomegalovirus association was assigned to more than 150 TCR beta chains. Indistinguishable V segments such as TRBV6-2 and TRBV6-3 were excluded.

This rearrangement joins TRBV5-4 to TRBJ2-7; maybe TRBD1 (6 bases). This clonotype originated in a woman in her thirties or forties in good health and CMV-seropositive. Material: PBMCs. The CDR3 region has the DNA TGTGCCAGCATCCCTCCGGGACACACGAACCACGAGCAGTACTTC. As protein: CASIPPGHTNHEQYF.